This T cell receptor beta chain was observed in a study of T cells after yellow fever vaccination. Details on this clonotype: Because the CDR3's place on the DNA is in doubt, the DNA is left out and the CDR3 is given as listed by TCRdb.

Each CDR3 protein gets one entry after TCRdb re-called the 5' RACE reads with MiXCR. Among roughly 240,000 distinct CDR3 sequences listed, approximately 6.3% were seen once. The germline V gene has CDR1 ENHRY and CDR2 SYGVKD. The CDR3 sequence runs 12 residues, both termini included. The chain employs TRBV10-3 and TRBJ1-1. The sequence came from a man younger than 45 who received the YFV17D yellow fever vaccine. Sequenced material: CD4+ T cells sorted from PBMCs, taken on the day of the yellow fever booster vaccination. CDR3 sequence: CAISVPPEWAFF.